This TCR beta chain was documented in a study of T cells in Graves' hyperthyroidism and ophthalmopathy. V lost 5 bases and J lost 2, with 13 bases in between. Germline-derived CDR1 and CDR2 are SGHTA and FQGNSA. This CDR3 has 15 amino acids. Amplified regions were TCR beta CDR3 sequences from RNA transcripts. First-round RT-PCR targeting the TCR CDR3 was performed with the HTBI primer set. TCRdb fed the multiplex PCR reads into MiXCR, producing one record per CDR3 protein. Of 450,000 to 700,000 distinct CDR3 sequences in the sample, around 42% are singletons; the top ten hold 19%. Sequencing input: peripheral blood or thyroid tissue (not recorded which). The chain has TRBV7-2 and TRBJ1-5, with D possibly matching TRBD1 (5 bases). The sequence was obtained from an adult woman with Graves' disease, either hyperthyroidism or ophthalmopathy (not recorded which). CDR3 coding DNA: TGTGCCAGCAGCACTATGGGGGGACGCAATCAGCCCCAGCATTTT. Translation: CASSTMGGRNQPQHF.